This T cell receptor beta chain came from a study of blood T cell repertoires in COVID-19. Background on the study: The United States, Italy and Spain supplied acute and convalescent COVID-19 samples. The analysed material was cDNA or gDNA that came from T cells, B-cell-depleted T cells, or PBMCs.

In germline, CDR1 is SEHNR, CDR2 FQNEAQ (reference sequence). V lost 6 bases and J 7 bases, leaving 13 bases between the germline ends. The CDR3 is made up of 12 amino acids. In the source study's methods: Amplification of reference gene primers provided the estimated nucleated cell counts. Produced via immunoSEQ multiplex PCR; TCRdb's table is partial and in-frame only. D and trimming were read from the DNA, whereas the V and J calls and clone size are those reported in that table. Of 200,000 to 250,000 clones detected, approximately 86% appear once; the ten largest clones hold 1.3%. The specimen was peripheral blood. This receptor was taken from a woman aged 25 to 39 with COVID-19, enrolled during active disease. V and J are TRBV7-9 and TRBJ2-7, with D perhaps TRBD1 (5 bases). The CDR3: CASSQGSWEQYF. DNA for the CDR3: TGTGCCAGCAGTCAGGGTTCATGGGAGCAGTACTTC.